The present T cell receptor (beta chain) was sequenced within a study of shared clonotypes between healthy human individuals. Study-wide results and caveats: Naive CD4 clonotype sharing across a handful of donors was about 5%. Researchers sampled only blood; tissue repertoires likely differ.

The material for each subset, its genomic DNA, was split evenly across several immunoSEQ plates. Libraries were prepared by immunoSEQ multiplex PCR; TCRdb keeps only in-frame clonotypes and omits some of them. The sample has approximately 2,000,000 clones, just under 95% seen once. On this clone: Its cognate antigen is unknown.

J was trimmed by 8 bases and V by 4 bases; bases with no gene match: 7. Germline CDR1 reads SGHRS; CDR2 reads YFSETQ. The length of the CDR3 is 14 residues. The V gene is TRBV5-1, the J gene TRBJ1-4, with TRBD1 identical over 8 bases. What was sequenced was naive CD4+ T cells from PBMCs. Described subset: CD45RA+ positively selected. This TCR derives from a man aged 18 to 30 in good health. Some clones in this sample may be carry-over from other donors' samples. The CDR3 is CASSLQGGEEKLFF. The CDR3 region has the DNA TGCGCCAGCAGCCTACAGGGGGGTGAGGAAAAACTGTTTTTT.